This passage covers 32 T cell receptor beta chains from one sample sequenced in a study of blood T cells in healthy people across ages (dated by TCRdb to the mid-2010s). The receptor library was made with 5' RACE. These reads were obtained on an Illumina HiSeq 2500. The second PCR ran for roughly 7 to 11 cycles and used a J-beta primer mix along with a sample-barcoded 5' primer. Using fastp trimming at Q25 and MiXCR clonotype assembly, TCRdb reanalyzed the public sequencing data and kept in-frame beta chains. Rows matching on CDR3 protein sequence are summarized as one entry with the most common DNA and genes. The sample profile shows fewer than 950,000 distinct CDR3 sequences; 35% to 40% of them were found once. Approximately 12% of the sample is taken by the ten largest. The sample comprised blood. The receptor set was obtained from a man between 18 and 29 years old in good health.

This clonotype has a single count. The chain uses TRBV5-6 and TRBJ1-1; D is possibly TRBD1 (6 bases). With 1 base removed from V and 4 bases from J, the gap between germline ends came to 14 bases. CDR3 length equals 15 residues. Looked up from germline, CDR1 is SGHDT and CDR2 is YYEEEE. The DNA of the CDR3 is TGTGCCAGCAGCTTGCCTGGGGGCAGGGGCACTGAAGCTTTCTTT. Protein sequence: CASSLPGGRGTEAFF.

DNA of the CDR3: TGCAGTGCTAGAGGCCGGGAGTACACTGAAGCTTTCTTT. The encoded protein is CSARGREYTEAFF. The chain combines TRBV20-1 with TRBJ1-1; D is uncertain. This CDR3 has 13 amino acids. The germline CDR1 and CDR2 sequences are DFQATT and SNEGSKA (reference sequence). The germline V and J ends were trimmed by 1 base and 3 bases, with 9 bases remaining between them.

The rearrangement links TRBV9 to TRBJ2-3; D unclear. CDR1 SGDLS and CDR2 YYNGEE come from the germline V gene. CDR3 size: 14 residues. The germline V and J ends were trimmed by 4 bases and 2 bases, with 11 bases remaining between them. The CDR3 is CASSPNYDTDTQYF. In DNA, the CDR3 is TGTGCCAGCAGCCCGAATTATGACACAGATACGCAGTATTTT.

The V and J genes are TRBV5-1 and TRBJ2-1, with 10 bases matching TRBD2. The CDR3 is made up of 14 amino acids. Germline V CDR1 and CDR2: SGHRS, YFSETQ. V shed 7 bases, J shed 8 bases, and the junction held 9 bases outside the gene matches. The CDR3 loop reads CASGWSSGGDEQFF. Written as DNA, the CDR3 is TGCGCCAGCGGATGGTCTAGCGGGGGCGATGAGCAGTTCTTC.

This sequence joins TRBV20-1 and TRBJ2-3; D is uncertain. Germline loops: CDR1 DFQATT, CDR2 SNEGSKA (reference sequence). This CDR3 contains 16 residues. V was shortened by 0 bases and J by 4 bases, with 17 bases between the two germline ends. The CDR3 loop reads CSARDPKGPSPDTQYF. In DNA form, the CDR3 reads TGCAGTGCTAGAGATCCGAAAGGACCCTCCCCAGATACGCAGTATTTT.

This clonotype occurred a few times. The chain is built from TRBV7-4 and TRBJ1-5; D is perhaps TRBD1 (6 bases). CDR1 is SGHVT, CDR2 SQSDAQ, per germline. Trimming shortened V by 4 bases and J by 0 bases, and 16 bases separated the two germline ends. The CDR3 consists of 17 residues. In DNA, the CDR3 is TGTGCCAGCAGCTGGGGTGGGGGGCAGAATAGCAATCAGCCCCAGCATTTT. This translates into CASSWGGGQNSNQPQHF. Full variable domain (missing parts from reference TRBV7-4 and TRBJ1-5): GAGVSQSPRYKVAKRGRDVALRCDSISGHVTLYWYRQTLGQGSEVLTYSQSDAQRDKSGRPSGRFSAERPERSVSTLKIQRTEQGDSAVYLCASSWGGGQNSNQPQHFGDGTRLSIL.

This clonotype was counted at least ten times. The CDR3: CASSAQTGRYNEQFF. The DNA for the CDR3 is TGTGCCAGCAGCGCCCAGACAGGGCGATACAATGAGCAGTTCTTC. V gene TRBV9 combines with J gene TRBJ2-1; 7 bases map to TRBD1. The germline V gene has CDR1 SGDLS and CDR2 YYNGEE. Losses at the gene ends were 3 bases for V and 4 bases for J; bases not matched to a gene: 7. The CDR3 length is 15 residues.

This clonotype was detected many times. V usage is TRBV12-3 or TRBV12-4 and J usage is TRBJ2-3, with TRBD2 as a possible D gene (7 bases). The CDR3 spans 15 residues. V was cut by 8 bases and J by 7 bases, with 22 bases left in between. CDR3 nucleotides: TGTGCCAGCGCGAAGGGGGGGATACGCACGAATACGCAGTATTTT. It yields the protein CASAKGGIRTNTQYF.

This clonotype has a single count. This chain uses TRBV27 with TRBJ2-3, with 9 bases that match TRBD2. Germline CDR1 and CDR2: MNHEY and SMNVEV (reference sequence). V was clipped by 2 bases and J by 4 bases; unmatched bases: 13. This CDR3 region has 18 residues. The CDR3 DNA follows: TGTGCCAGCAGTTTAGTAGGCGCCGGCGGGGGGGTACCAGATACGCAGTATTTT. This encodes CASSLVGAGGGVPDTQYF.

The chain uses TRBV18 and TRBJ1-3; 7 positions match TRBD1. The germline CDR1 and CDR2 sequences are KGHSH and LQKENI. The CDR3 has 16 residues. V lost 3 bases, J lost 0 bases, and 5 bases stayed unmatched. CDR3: CASSPGQPSSGNTIYF. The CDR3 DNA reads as TGTGCCAGCTCACCGGGACAGCCGAGCTCTGGAAACACCATATATTTT.

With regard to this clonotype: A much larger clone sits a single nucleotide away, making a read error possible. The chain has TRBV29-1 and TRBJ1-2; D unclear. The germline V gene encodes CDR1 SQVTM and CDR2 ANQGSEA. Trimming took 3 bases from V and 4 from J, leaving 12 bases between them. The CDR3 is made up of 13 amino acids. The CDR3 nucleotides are TGCAGCGTTGATGTGCGGGGTACCTATGGCTACACCTTC. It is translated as CSVDVRGTYGYTF.

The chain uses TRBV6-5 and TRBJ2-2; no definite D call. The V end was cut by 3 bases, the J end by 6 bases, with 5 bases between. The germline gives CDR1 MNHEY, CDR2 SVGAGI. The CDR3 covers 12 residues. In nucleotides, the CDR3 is TGTGCCAGCAGTTATCTATCCGGGGAGCTGTTTTTT. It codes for CASSYLSGELFF.

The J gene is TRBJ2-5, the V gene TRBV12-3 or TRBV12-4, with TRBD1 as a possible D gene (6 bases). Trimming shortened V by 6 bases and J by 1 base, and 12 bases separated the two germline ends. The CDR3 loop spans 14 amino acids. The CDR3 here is CASREGRGQETQYF. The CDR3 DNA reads TGTGCCAGCAGAGAAGGCAGGGGCCAAGAGACCCAGTACTTC.

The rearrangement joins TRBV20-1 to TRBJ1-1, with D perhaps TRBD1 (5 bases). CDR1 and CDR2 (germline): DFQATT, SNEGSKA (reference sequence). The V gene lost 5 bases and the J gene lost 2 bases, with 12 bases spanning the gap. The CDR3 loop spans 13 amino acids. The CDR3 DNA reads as TGCAGTGCTGCGGGGGGACCAAACACTGAAGCTTTCTTT. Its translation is CSAAGGPNTEAFF.

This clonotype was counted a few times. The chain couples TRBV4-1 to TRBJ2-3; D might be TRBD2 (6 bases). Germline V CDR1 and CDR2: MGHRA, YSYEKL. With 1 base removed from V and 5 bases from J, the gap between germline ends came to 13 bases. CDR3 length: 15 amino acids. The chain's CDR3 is CASSQGRTTGDTQYF. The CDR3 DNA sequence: TGCGCCAGCAGCCAAGGCAGGACTACGGGAGATACGCAGTATTTT.

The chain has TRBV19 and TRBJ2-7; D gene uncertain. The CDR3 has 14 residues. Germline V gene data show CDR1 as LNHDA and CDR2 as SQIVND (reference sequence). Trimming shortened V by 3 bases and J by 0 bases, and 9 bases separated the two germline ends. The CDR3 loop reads CASSMQASSYEQYF. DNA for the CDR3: TGTGCCAGTAGTATGCAGGCCAGCTCCTACGAGCAGTACTTC.

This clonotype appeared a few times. CDR3 in DNA: TGCAGTGCTAGAGATTCGGCGGAATATGTCTACGAGCAGTACTTC. The encoded protein is CSARDSAEYVYEQYF. The genes are TRBV20-1 and TRBJ2-7; no definite D call. This CDR3 is built from 15 residues. Germline loops: CDR1 DFQATT, CDR2 SNEGSKA (reference sequence). The V and J ends lost 0 bases and 3 bases respectively, with 15 bases between them.

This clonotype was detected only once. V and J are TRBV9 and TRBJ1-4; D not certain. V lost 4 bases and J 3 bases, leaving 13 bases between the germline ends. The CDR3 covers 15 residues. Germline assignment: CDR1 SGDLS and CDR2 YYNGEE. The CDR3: CASSPAQRPNEKLFF. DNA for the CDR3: TGTGCCAGCAGCCCTGCCCAGAGGCCTAATGAAAAACTGTTTTTT. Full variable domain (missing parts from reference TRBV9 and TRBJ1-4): DSGVTQTPKHLITATGQRVTLRCSPRSGDLSVYWYQQSLDQGLQFLIQYYNGEERAKGNILERFSAQQFPDLHSELNLSSLELGDSALYFCASSPAQRPNEKLFFGSGTQLSVL.

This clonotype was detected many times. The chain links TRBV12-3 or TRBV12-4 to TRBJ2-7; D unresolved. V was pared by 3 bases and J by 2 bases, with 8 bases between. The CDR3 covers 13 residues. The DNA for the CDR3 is TGTGCCAGCAGTTTTCTAAGCGCCTACGAGCAGTACTTC. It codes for CASSFLSAYEQYF.

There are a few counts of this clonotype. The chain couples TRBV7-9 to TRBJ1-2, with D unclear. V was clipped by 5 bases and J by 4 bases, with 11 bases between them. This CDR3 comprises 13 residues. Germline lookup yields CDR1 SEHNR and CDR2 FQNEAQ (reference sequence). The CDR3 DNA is TGTGCCAGCAGCCTCGCCGGAGTCTATGGCTACACCTTC. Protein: CASSLAGVYGYTF.

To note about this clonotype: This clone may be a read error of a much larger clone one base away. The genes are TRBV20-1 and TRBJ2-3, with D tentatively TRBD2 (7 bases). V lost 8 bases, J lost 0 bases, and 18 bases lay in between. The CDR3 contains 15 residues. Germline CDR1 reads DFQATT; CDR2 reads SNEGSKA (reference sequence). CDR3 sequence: CSTTQGGVSTDTQYF. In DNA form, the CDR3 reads TGCAGTACCACACAGGGAGGGGTTAGCACAGATACGCAGTATTTT.

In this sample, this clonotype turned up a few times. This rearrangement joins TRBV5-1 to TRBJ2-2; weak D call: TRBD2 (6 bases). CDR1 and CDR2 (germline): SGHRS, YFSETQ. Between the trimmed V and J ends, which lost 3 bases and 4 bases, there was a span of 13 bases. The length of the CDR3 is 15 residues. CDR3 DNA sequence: TGCGCCAGCAGCTCGGGTGCGGAGGGCACCGGGGAGCTGTTTTTT. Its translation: CASSSGAEGTGELFF.

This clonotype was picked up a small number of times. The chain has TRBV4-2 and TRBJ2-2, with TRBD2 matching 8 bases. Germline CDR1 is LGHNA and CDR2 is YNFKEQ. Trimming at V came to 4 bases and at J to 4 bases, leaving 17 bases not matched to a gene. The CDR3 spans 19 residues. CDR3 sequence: CASSRAPLGGLAITGELFF. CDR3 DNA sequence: TGTGCCAGCAGCCGCGCCCCTCTAGGAGGACTAGCCATCACCGGGGAGCTGTTTTTT.

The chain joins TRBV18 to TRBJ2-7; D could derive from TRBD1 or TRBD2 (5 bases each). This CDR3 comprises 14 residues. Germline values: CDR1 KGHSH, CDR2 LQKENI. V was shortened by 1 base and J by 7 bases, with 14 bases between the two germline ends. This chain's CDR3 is CASSPRDGYNEQYF. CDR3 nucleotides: TGTGCCAGCTCACCACGGGACGGCTACAATGAGCAGTACTTC.

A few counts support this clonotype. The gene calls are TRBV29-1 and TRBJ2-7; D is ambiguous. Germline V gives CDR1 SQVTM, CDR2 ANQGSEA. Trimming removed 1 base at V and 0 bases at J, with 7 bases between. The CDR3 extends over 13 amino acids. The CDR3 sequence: CSVEVGSSYEQYF. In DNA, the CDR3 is TGCAGCGTTGAAGTGGGGTCCTCCTACGAGCAGTACTTC.

The CDR3 loop reads CSAKRTSGGVDTQYF. As DNA, the CDR3 is TGCAGTGCTAAACGGACTAGCGGGGGTGTAGATACGCAGTATTTT. This chain uses TRBV20-1 with TRBJ2-3, with 13 positions matching TRBD2. Germline lookup yields CDR1 DFQATT and CDR2 SNEGSKA (reference sequence). The V and J ends lost 4 bases and 5 bases, in that order; junction bases with no gene match: 6. The CDR3 totals 15 residues.

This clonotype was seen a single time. The CDR3 DNA reads as TGCAGCACCCGGAAGATTGGTACAGATACGCAGTATTTT. It codes for CSTRKIGTDTQYF. The chain is built from TRBV29-1 and TRBJ2-3; D gene ambiguous. The germline gives CDR1 SQVTM, CDR2 ANQGSEA. The germline V and J ends were trimmed by 8 bases and 3 bases, with 15 bases remaining between them. The CDR3 length is 13 residues.

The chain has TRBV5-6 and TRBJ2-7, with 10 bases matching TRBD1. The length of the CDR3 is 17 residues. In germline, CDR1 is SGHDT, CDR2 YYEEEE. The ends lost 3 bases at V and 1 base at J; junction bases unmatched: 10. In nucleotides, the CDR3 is TGTGCCAGCAGCTCTGTAGGATGGGGACAGGGGTCCTACGAGCAGTACTTC. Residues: CASSSVGWGQGSYEQYF.

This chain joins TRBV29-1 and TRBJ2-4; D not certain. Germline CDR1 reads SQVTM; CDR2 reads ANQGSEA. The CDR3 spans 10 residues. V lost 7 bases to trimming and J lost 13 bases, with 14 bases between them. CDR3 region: CSALEYEQYF. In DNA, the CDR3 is TGCAGCGCCCTAGAATACGAACAGTACTTC.

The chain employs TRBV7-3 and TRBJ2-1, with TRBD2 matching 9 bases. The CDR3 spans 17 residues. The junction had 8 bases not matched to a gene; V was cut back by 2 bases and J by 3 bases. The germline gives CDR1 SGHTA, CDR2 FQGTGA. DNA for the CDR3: TGTGCCAGCAGCTTACAAGCGGGGGGTCACTACTACAATGAGCAGTTCTTC. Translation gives CASSLQAGGHYYNEQFF.

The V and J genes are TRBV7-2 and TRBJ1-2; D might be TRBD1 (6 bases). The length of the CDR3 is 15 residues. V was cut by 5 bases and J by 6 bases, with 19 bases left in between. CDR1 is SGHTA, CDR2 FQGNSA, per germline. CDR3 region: CASSPTSGTLDGYTF. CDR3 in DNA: TGTGCCAGCAGCCCCACCTCTGGGACATTGGATGGCTACACCTTC.

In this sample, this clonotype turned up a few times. The CDR3 sequence is CASSLGGTSGAGDTQYF. CDR3 DNA sequence: TGTGCCAGCAGCTTAGGAGGGACTAGCGGGGCGGGTGATACGCAGTATTTT. The chain is built from TRBV7-2 and TRBJ2-3, with 13 bases that match TRBD2. With 1 base clipped from V and 6 bases from J, the junction kept 7 bases outside the gene matches. Germline-derived CDR1 and CDR2 are SGHTA and FQGNSA. This CDR3 has 17 amino acids.